This T cell receptor (beta chain) is drawn from a study of radiation and T cells in renal cell carcinoma. Sequenced by immunoSEQ multiplex PCR; TCRdb stores in-frame clones only, minus some. The sample carries about 130,000 clones, 88% recorded once. Specified time point: blood 2 weeks post-SBRT. Treatment defined: 15 Gy SBRT to primary tumor, nephrectomy 4 weeks later. Of note for this clone: Other DNA sequences in the same sample also yield this CDR3.

Trimming took 5 bases from V and 2 from J, leaving 9 bases between them. Looked up from germline, CDR1 is SGHTA and CDR2 is FQGTGA. The CDR3 sequence is 13 residues long. The input for sequencing was blood, taken from a patient whose treatment included radiotherapy and nephrectomy. This rearrangement joins TRBV7-3 to TRBJ1-2, with D possibly matching TRBD1 (5 bases). This TCR derives from a woman between 65 and 79 years old with renal cell carcinoma. In DNA form, the CDR3 reads TGTGCCAGCAGCCCCGACAGAAACTATGGCTACACCTTC. The encoded protein is CASSPDRNYGYTF.